One sample yielded the 12 T cell receptor beta chains listed below, sequenced in a study of T cells in Graves' hyperthyroidism and ophthalmopathy. Amplified TCR beta CDR3 regions came from RNA transcripts. The study used the HTBI primer set for a first-round RT-PCR of the TCR CDR3. TCRdb used MiXCR to reprocess the multiplex PCR reads, holding one entry per CDR3 protein. This table has over 700,000 distinct CDR3 sequences, over 35% appearing once. Material: blood. These receptors were obtained from a man between 18 and 35 years old with Graves' hyperthyroidism.

Remarks on this clonotype: A much larger clonotype is one base distant, so this may be a read error. This sequence joins TRBV6-1 and TRBJ1-3, with 8 bases matching TRBD1. The junction had 11 bases not matched to a gene; V was cut back by 6 bases and J by 7 bases. Germline V gene sequence: CDR1 MNHNS, CDR2 SASEGT. This CDR3 contains 15 residues. Here the CDR3 DNA reads TGTGCCAGCAGCCCGGACAGGGTTGGACGGAACACCATATATTTT. Amino acid sequence: CASSPDRVGRNTIYF.

Comment on this clonotype: This may be a read error: a much more frequent sequence differs by one nucleotide. This CDR3 fails to terminate in the conserved phenylalanine or tryptophan, so it likely reflects a read error. The chain combines TRBV29-1 with TRBJ2-7; 11 nucleotides align to TRBD2. Germline CDR1 SQVTM, CDR2 ANQGSEA. V dropped 6 bases and J dropped 7; count of bases not matched to a gene: 11. The CDR3 is made up of 14 amino acids. Written as DNA, the CDR3 is TGCAGCGTCCTAACTAGCGGGAGAGCGTGGGAGCAGTACTCC. Translating gives CSVLTSGRAWEQYS.

This chain joins TRBV19 and TRBJ1-4; D remains unclear. The germline gives CDR1 LNHDA, CDR2 SQIVND (reference sequence). This CDR3 spans 11 amino acids. The V and J ends lost 9 bases and 7 bases respectively, with 9 bases between them. CDR3 amino acids: CASSLCEKLFF. The CDR3 DNA reads TGTGCCAGCAGCCTGTGTGAAAAACTGTTTTTT.

In the case of this clonotype: This may arise from a read error, as a much more abundant clone is one base away. The CDR3 ends on some other residue instead of the conserved phenylalanine or tryptophan, so this is likely a read error. CDR3 in amino acids: CAIYEQYL. The CDR3 DNA is TGTGCCATCTACGAGCAGTACCTC. The chain uses TRBV19 and TRBJ2-7, with unresolved D. The V end lost 10 bases, the J end lost 3 bases, and 1 base lay between the germline ends. The CDR3 is 8 amino acids. CDR1 and CDR2 (germline): LNHDA, SQIVND (reference sequence).

There are a few counts of this clonotype. V and J are TRBV11-2 and TRBJ2-7; D is unclear. This CDR3 is built from 14 residues. V was cut by 3 bases and J by 4 bases, with 13 bases left in between. From germline, CDR1 is SGHAT and CDR2 FQNNGV. CDR3 sequence: CASSLFSELYEQYF. The CDR3 coding sequence is TGTGCCAGCAGCTTGTTCAGCGAACTGTACGAGCAGTACTTC.

This clonotype has a handful of counts. The chain joins TRBV19 to TRBJ1-2; the D is unclear. Germline loops: CDR1 LNHDA, CDR2 SQIVND (reference sequence). The CDR3 is made up of 15 amino acids. The V end was cut by 3 bases, the J end by 8 bases, with 19 bases between. CDR3 coding DNA: TGTGCCAGTAGTATGGCGGTCAGCCGCCCGGAGGGCTACACCTTC. Its translation: CASSMAVSRPEGYTF.

This clonotype has only a few counts. The genes are TRBV3-1 and TRBJ2-2; D gene ambiguous. V lost 5 bases, J lost 4 bases, and 8 bases lay in between. Germline V gene data show CDR1 as LGHDT and CDR2 as YNNKEL (reference sequence). This CDR3 region has 13 residues. Written as DNA, the CDR3 is TGTGCCAGCAGCACCCAGAGCACCGGGGAGCTGTTTTTT. Translating it yields CASSTQSTGELFF. Based on the CDR3 plus reference TRBV3-1 and TRBJ2-2, the full variable domain is DTAVSQTPKYLVTQMGNDKSIKCEQNLGHDTMYWYKQDSKKFLKIMFSYNNKELIINETVPNRFSPKSPDKAHLNLHINSLELGDSAVYFCASSTQSTGELFFGEGSRLTVL.

This clonotype was found many times. The CDR3 DNA is TGTGCCACCAGCTCGCGAAGGGACGGTGAAAAACTGTTTTTT. Translating gives CATSSRRDGEKLFF. This sequence joins TRBV15 and TRBJ1-4, with D tentatively TRBD1 (5 bases). Germline-derived CDR1 and CDR2 are LNHNV and YYDKDF (reference sequence). The V and J ends lost 5 bases and 7 bases respectively, with 14 bases between them. This CDR3 has 14 amino acids.

Notes on this clonotype: This may be a read error, as it is one base from a much larger clone. For the CDR3, the DNA is TGCGCCAGCAGAGGGACAGGGCGCTACGAGCAGTACTTC. The encoded protein is CASRGTGRYEQYF. The chain has TRBV4-1 and TRBJ2-7, with 9 bases that match TRBD1. The CDR3 consists of 13 residues. Germline V lookup: CDR1 MGHRA, CDR2 YSYEKL. Trimming cost V 6 bases and J 3 bases; bases outside gene matches: 3.

The rearrangement links TRBV10-3 to TRBJ1-1; D is possibly TRBD1 (5 bases). There are 15 residues in the CDR3. Germline V gene data show CDR1 as ENHRY and CDR2 as SYGVKD. The V and J ends lost 4 bases and 0 bases respectively, with 12 bases between them. The CDR3 sequence is CAISVGGVMNTEAFF. CDR3 sequence (DNA): TGTGCCATCAGTGTGGGGGGAGTTATGAACACTGAAGCTTTCTTT.

J is TRBJ2-7 and V is TRBV7-8; 9 nucleotides agree with TRBD2. The CDR3 has 14 residues. The germline CDR1 and CDR2 sequences are SGHVS and FQNEAQ. The ends lost 5 bases at V and 6 bases at J; junction bases unmatched: 8. The CDR3 nucleotides are TGTGCCAGCAGCCCCTCGGGACTAGCAGTCGAGCAGTACTTC. Its protein product is CASSPSGLAVEQYF.

This clonotype was seen repeatedly, ten times or more. V is TRBV7-9 and J is TRBJ2-7; either TRBD1 or TRBD2 may supply D (6 bases each). Deletions cut 5 bases from V and 6 bases from J, with 11 bases between. The CDR3 extends over 12 amino acids. Germline CDR1 reads SEHNR; CDR2 reads FQNEAQ (reference sequence). Written as DNA, the CDR3 is TGTGCCAGCAGCCCGGGGGCGATCGAGCAGTACTTC. This sequence encodes CASSPGAIEQYF.